One T cell receptor (beta chain) is described in this entry. The sample is drawn from a study of sequential checkpoint blockade in melanoma. Germline lookup yields CDR1 SNHLY and CDR2 FYNNEI. V lost 4 bases, J lost 4 bases, and 3 bases stayed unmatched. This CDR3 is 14 amino acids long. Specified treatment: randomized to nivolumab then ipilimumab (arm A) or the reverse (arm B). Live CD3+CD8+ CD19− CD56− cells were sorted from PBMCs. Profiling relied on immunoSEQ multiplex PCR, and the TCRdb table lists in-frame clones only, not all of them. The sample records about 40,000 clones, about nine tenths being singletons.

The chain links TRBV2 to TRBJ1-2, with 10 bases that match TRBD1. The clonotype was recovered from a human donor with melanoma. The specimen comprised CD8+ T cells sorted from blood (inferred from file names), sampled from a patient given nivolumab and ipilimumab in sequence. CDR3 DNA: TGTGCCAGCAGTGGACAGGGGGCTAGCTATGGCTACACCTTC. Translation: CASSGQGASYGYTF.